This paragraph reports one T cell receptor beta chain. The protocol was immunoSEQ multiplex PCR, while the TCRdb copy is restricted to in-frame clones and leaves out a portion. The sample contains around 60,000 clones, roughly 84% of which appear only once. These data are taken from a study of blood T cell repertoires in COVID-19. This CDR3 is built from 14 residues. V was pared by 5 bases and J by 4 bases, with 7 bases of the junction left unmatched. CDR1 and CDR2 (germline): KGHSH, LQKENI. V is TRBV18 and J is TRBJ2-7, with 8 bases aligning to TRBD1. Input material: peripheral blood. The TCR comes from a man aged 55 to 70 with COVID-19, enrolled during active disease. The CDR3 region is CASSEGTGDYEQYF. Here the CDR3 DNA reads TGTGCCAGCTCAGAGGGGACAGGTGATTACGAGCAGTACTTC.